Listed here are 22 T cell receptor beta chains from one sample, sequenced in a study of cytomegalovirus exposure and HLA in healthy donors. Researchers ran the PCR with 60 Vbeta and 13 Jbeta primers. Libraries were prepared by immunoSEQ multiplex PCR; TCRdb keeps only in-frame clonotypes and omits some of them. The sample contains roughly 110,000 clones, around 83% of which appear only once. Sequenced: PBMCs. These receptors were taken from a man younger than 45 in good health and CMV-seropositive.

The genes are TRBV7-9 and TRBJ1-6; possibly TRBD1 for D (6 bases). CDR3 length: 15 residues. Per the germline V gene, CDR1 is SEHNR and CDR2 is FQNEAQ (reference sequence). V shed 5 bases and J shed 7 bases, with 15 bases lying between them. CDR3 nucleotides: TGTGCCAGCAGCCTATCGGACAGCTTGAATTCACCCCTCCACTTT. Protein sequence: CASSLSDSLNSPLHF.

The chain recombines TRBV10-2 with TRBJ1-2; TRBD1 might be the D (5 bases). This CDR3 is 14 amino acids long. Looked up from germline, CDR1 is WSHSY and CDR2 is SAAADI. Trimming removed 7 bases at V and 5 bases at J, with 17 bases between. The CDR3 nucleotides are TGCGCCAGCATGACCGCCCGGGGGGGGTATGGCTACACCTTC. It is translated as CASMTARGGYGYTF.

This chain joins TRBV6-1 and TRBJ1-1; D possibly corresponds to TRBD1 (5 bases). The CDR3 is made up of 18 amino acids. Germline CDR1 and CDR2: MNHNS and SASEGT. Trimming pared 2 bases from V and 1 base from J, leaving 20 bases between. In nucleotides, the CDR3 is TGTGCCAGCAGTGAAAGGCTCGGGACTCCCGAGGGGAACACTGAAGCTTTCTTT. It encodes CASSERLGTPEGNTEAFF.

This clone was observed a few times. This chain connects TRBV11-1 to TRBJ1-5; TRBD1 might be the D (5 bases). Trimming removed 3 bases at V and 2 bases at J, with 11 bases between. The CDR3 extends over 15 amino acids. Germline CDR1 reads SGHAT; CDR2 reads FQDESV (reference sequence). The CDR3 nucleotides are TGTGCCAGCAGCTTGGGGGGGGTAGGCAATCAGCCCCAGCATTTT. It codes for CASSLGGVGNQPQHF.

The J gene is TRBJ2-5, the V gene TRBV7-9, with D uncertain. CDR3 length: 14 residues. CDR1 SEHNR and CDR2 FQNEAQ come from the germline V gene (reference sequence). V was trimmed by 3 bases and J by 1 base, leaving 9 bases between them. The CDR3 protein is CASSLVNGQETQYF. The CDR3 nucleotides read TGTGCCAGCAGCTTGGTGAACGGCCAAGAGACCCAGTACTTC.

The chain links TRBV5-6 to TRBJ2-2, with TRBD1 as a possible D gene (6 bases). The CDR3 spans 15 residues. Trimming stripped 1 base from V and 4 bases from J, with 11 bases between. Looked up from germline, CDR1 is SGHDT and CDR2 is YYEEEE. CDR3: CASSLPQGTTGELFF. In nucleotides, the CDR3 is TGTGCCAGCAGCTTGCCACAGGGTACCACCGGGGAGCTGTTTTTT.

The chain combines TRBV28 with TRBJ1-1; D is uncertain. The CDR3 sequence is 11 residues long. V was trimmed by 5 bases and J by 1 base, leaving 2 bases between them. The V gene's germline CDR1 is MDHEN and CDR2 SYDVKM. This chain's CDR3 is CASSRNTEAFF. CDR3 sequence (DNA): TGTGCCAGCAGTCGGAACACTGAAGCTTTCTTT.

This chain connects TRBV4-1 to TRBJ2-1, with D maybe TRBD2 (6 bases). The germline V and J ends were trimmed by 1 base and 0 bases, with 10 bases remaining between them. The CDR3 runs 16 residues. Germline CDR1 MGHRA, CDR2 YSYEKL. The CDR3 nucleotides are TGCGCCAGCAGCCAAGGGCTAGCGCGCTCCTACAATGAGCAGTTCTTC. It specifies CASSQGLARSYNEQFF.

This sequence joins TRBV27 and TRBJ2-2; no firm D call. V lost 5 bases and J 4 bases, leaving 8 bases between the germline ends. CDR3 length: 13 amino acids. Germline V gene data show CDR1 as MNHEY and CDR2 as SMNVEV (reference sequence). CDR3 residues: CASSPQRTGELFF. The CDR3 nucleotides read TGTGCCAGCAGTCCCCAGCGCACCGGGGAGCTGTTTTTT.

The V and J genes are TRBV9 and TRBJ2-2; maybe TRBD2 (5 bases). The CDR3 is 15 residues long. Germline V gene data show CDR1 as SGDLS and CDR2 as YYNGEE. V shed 2 bases and J shed 4 bases, with 12 bases lying between them. Here the CDR3 reads CASSVLSGGTGELFF. CDR3 sequence (DNA): TGTGCCAGCAGCGTCTTGTCAGGAGGCACCGGGGAGCTGTTTTTT.

The genes are TRBV10-3 and TRBJ1-1; D is uncertain. The CDR3 spans 13 residues. Trimming took off 5 bases at V and 0 bases at J, with 7 bases between the two ends. CDR1 and CDR2 (germline): ENHRY, SYGVKD. The CDR3 coding sequence is TGTGCCATCAGTTATGCAGTGAACACTGAAGCTTTCTTT. Its protein product is CAISYAVNTEAFF.

The rearrangement links TRBV7-9 to TRBJ1-1; D remains unclear. The CDR3 consists of 15 residues. Germline CDR1 and CDR2: SEHNR and FQNEAQ (reference sequence). Between the trimmed V and J ends, which lost 4 bases and 1 base, there was a span of 13 bases. The CDR3, as DNA: TGTGCCAGCAGCTATGCCTGGGCCCCGAACACTGAAGCTTTCTTT. Translation: CASSYAWAPNTEAFF.

The chain couples TRBV29-1 to TRBJ2-7, with TRBD1 matching over 10 bases. The germline V gene has CDR1 SQVTM and CDR2 ANQGSEA. V lost 5 bases and J lost 4; bases outside the gene matches: 5. The CDR3 covers 13 residues. The CDR3 spells CSVTPGQGYEQYF. The CDR3, as DNA: TGCAGCGTTACTCCGGGACAGGGGTACGAGCAGTACTTC.

J is TRBJ2-5 and V is TRBV6-1; 8 bases are shared with TRBD1. Judging by the DNA end, TRBJ2-7 fits better; the J call may be wrong. Germline CDR1 MNHNS, CDR2 SASEGT. CDR3 length equals 13 residues. CDR3: CASRDRASHEQYF. DNA for the CDR3: TGTGCCAGCAGGGACAGGGCATCCCACGAGCAGTACTTC.

A single count supports this clone. V usage is TRBV7-9 and J usage is TRBJ1-2; the D gene is possibly TRBD1 (6 bases). Germline V gives CDR1 SEHNR, CDR2 FQNEAQ (reference sequence). The length of the CDR3 is 16 residues. Trimming pared 4 bases from V and 0 bases from J, leaving 15 bases between. The chain's CDR3 is CASSSAGTWPNYGYTF. The DNA for the CDR3 is TGTGCCAGCAGCTCCGCCGGGACATGGCCTAACTATGGCTACACCTTC.

The chain couples TRBV19 to TRBJ2-1; 8 bases line up with TRBD2. This CDR3 has 13 residues. The ends lost 8 bases at V and 5 bases at J; junction bases unmatched: 5. Germline V lookup: CDR1 LNHDA, CDR2 SQIVND (reference sequence). CDR3 region: CASAYSGNNEQFF. CDR3 sequence (DNA): TGTGCCAGTGCGTATAGCGGGAACAATGAGCAGTTCTTC.

This CDR3 reads CASSLGQSYEQYF. DNA of the CDR3: TGTGCCAGCAGTTTAGGACAGTCCTACGAGCAGTACTTC. The rearrangement uses TRBV28 and TRBJ2-7; weak D call: TRBD1 (6 bases). The V end lost 2 bases, the J end lost 1 base, and 6 bases lay between the germline ends. The length of the CDR3 is 13 residues. Looked up from germline, CDR1 is MDHEN and CDR2 is SYDVKM.

The chain couples TRBV2 to TRBJ1-2; possibly TRBD1 for D (5 bases). The CDR3 covers 18 residues. Germline lookup yields CDR1 SNHLY and CDR2 FYNNEI. Trimming pared 7 bases from V and 5 bases from J, leaving 29 bases between. As DNA, the CDR3 is TGTGCCAGCATAGGACGGGCAGGGCAGAGACAGTCGGCGTATGGCTACACCTTC. It specifies CASIGRAGQRQSAYGYTF.

This chain uses TRBV19 with TRBJ2-7; 8 bases map to TRBD1. There are 16 residues in the CDR3. Losses at the gene ends were 5 bases for V and 7 bases for J; bases not matched to a gene: 16. Germline assignment: CDR1 LNHDA and CDR2 SQIVND (reference sequence). CDR3 sequence (DNA): TGTGCCAGTAGTCTCCTCCGGGGACAGGCTCCGGGGGAGCAGTACTTC. This encodes CASSLLRGQAPGEQYF.

The V and J genes are TRBV6-1 and TRBJ2-7, with 13 bases aligning to TRBD2. The V gene's germline CDR1 is MNHNS and CDR2 SASEGT. With V trimmed by 0 bases and J by 4 bases, 3 bases remained unmatched. The length of the CDR3 is 16 residues. DNA of the CDR3: TGTGCCAGCAGTGAAGCTGGGACTAGCGGGACTTACGAGCAGTACGTC. Protein sequence: CASSEAGTSGTYEQYV.

By proportion, this clone is large. The chain joins TRBV27 to TRBJ2-1; D is unclear. The CDR3 is 12 residues long. CDR1 and CDR2 from the germline V gene are MNHEY and SMNVEV (reference sequence). V dropped 3 bases and J dropped 6 bases, with 6 bases sitting between them. Here the CDR3 reads CASSLAVNEQFF. The CDR3 DNA follows: TGTGCCAGCAGTTTGGCCGTCAATGAGCAGTTCTTC.

This clone appeared once. The V call is TRBV7-6, the J call TRBJ2-5, with a possible D match to TRBD2 (6 bases). CDR1 is SGHVS and CDR2 is FNYEAQ in the germline V gene. The CDR3 totals 14 residues. Trimming took off 2 bases at V and 4 bases at J, with 11 bases between the two ends. The CDR3 protein is CASSLWLGGETQYF. The CDR3 nucleotides read TGTGCCAGCAGCTTATGGCTGGGGGGAGAGACCCAGTACTTC.